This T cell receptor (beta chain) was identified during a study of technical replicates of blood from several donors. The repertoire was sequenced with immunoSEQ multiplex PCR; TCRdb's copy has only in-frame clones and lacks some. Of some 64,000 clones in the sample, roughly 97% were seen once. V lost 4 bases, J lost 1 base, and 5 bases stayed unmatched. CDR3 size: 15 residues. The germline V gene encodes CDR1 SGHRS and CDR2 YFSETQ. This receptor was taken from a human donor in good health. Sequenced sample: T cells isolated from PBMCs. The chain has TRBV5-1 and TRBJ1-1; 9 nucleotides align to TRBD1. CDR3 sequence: CASSLGDRANTEAFF. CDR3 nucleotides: TGCGCCAGCAGCCTGGGGGACAGGGCGAACACTGAAGCTTTCTTT.